A selection of T cell receptor beta chains follows, all from one sample in a study of beta chain features in type 1 diabetes. Method: immunoSEQ multiplex PCR; TCRdb's copy keeps in-frame clones and lacks some. The repertoire holds hundreds of thousands of clones, approximately 11% seen once, with about 0.018% in the top ten. Sequences were obtained from naive CD4+ T cells from blood. The receptors shown here come from a man younger than 45 with type 1 diabetes. Both conserved end residues are part of each CDR3. Fields, in order: clone size, J gene, V gene, D gene, CDR3 DNA, CDR3 protein. The D gene is left open where the match is weak. For some rows the clone size is stated as once, few or many, or as a class when expanded; others skip it.

clone size: few; J gene: TRBJ1-5; V gene: TRBV9; D gene: NA; CDR3 DNA: TGTGCCAGCAGCGTATACAGGGTCGGAAGGAATCAGCCCCAGCATTTT; CDR3 protein: CASSVYRVGRNQPQHF
clone size: NA; J gene: TRBJ2-1; V gene: TRBV5-1; D gene: TRBD1; CDR3 DNA: TGCGCCAGCAATGGACAGGGGGCGGCCTACAATGAGCAGTTCTTC; CDR3 protein: CASNGQGAAYNEQFF
clone size: NA; J gene: TRBJ1-2; V gene: TRBV10-3; D gene: TRBD1; CDR3 DNA: TGTGCCATCAATCACTCGACAGGGGGCTATGGCTACACCTTC; CDR3 protein: CAINHSTGGYGYTF
clone size: few; J gene: TRBJ2-6; V gene: TRBV9; D gene: NA; CDR3 DNA: TGTGCCAGCAGCTTACGAGGCTCTGGGGCCAACGTCCTGACTTTC; CDR3 protein: CASSLRGSGANVLTF
clone size: NA; J gene: TRBJ1-6; V gene: TRBV5-1; D gene: TRBD1; CDR3 DNA: TGCGCCAGCAGCTGGACAGGGCGGAATTCACCCCTCCACTTT; CDR3 protein: CASSWTGRNSPLHF
clone size: NA; J gene: TRBJ2-7; V gene: TRBV12-5; D gene: NA; CDR3 DNA: TGTGCTAGTGGTCCCAGGGTTCCCCCCGCCGAGCAGTACTTC; CDR3 protein: CASGPRVPPAEQYF
clone size: few; J gene: TRBJ2-7; V gene: TRBV5-1; D gene: NA; CDR3 DNA: TGCGCCAGCAGCACCGGGACACCCGAGCAGTACTTC; CDR3 protein: CASSTGTPEQYF
clone size: few; J gene: TRBJ2-1; V gene: TRBV27; D gene: TRBD1; CDR3 DNA: TGTGCCAGCAGTTCTCGACAGGGGGGCTACAATGAGCAGTTCTTC; CDR3 protein: CASSSRQGGYNEQFF
clone size: NA; J gene: TRBJ2-7; V gene: TRBV5-1; D gene: NA; CDR3 DNA: TGCGCCAGCAGCCAACCCGAATCAGGGACTTCCTACGAGCAGTACTTC; CDR3 protein: CASSQPESGTSYEQYF
clone size: few; J gene: TRBJ2-2; V gene: TRBV30; D gene: TRBD2; CDR3 DNA: TGTGCCTCTTCTCGGGAGGCAGCGAGCGGGGAGCTGTTTTTT; CDR3 protein: CASSREAASGELFF
clone size: few; J gene: TRBJ2-3; V gene: TRBV4-2; D gene: TRBD2; CDR3 DNA: TGTGCCAGCAGCCAAGGAGAGCGGGGGTCATCAGATACGCAGTATTTT; CDR3 protein: CASSQGERGSSDTQYF
clone size: few; J gene: TRBJ2-1; V gene: TRBV15; D gene: NA; CDR3 DNA: TGTGCCACCAGCAGGAGCCCCGGTCCCGATGAGCAGTTCTTC; CDR3 protein: CATSRSPGPDEQFF
clone size: NA; J gene: TRBJ2-3; V gene: TRBV11-2; D gene: NA; CDR3 DNA: TGTGCCAGCAGCTCGGGATTTTCTAGCACAGATACGCAGTATTTT; CDR3 protein: CASSSGFSSTDTQYF
clone size: few; J gene: TRBJ2-7; V gene: TRBV5-1; D gene: NA; CDR3 DNA: TGCGCCAGCAACGGGGGGCCGGATTACGAGCAGTACTTC; CDR3 protein: CASNGGPDYEQYF